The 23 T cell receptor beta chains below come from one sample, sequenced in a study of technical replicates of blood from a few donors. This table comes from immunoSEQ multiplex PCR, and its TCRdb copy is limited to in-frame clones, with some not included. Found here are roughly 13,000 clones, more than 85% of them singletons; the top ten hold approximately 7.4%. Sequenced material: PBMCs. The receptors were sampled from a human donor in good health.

CDR3 in DNA: TGTGCCAGCAGCTTAGGTGACACTCCCTTAGCGGGTATGGGGAATGAGCAGTTCTTC. It codes for CASSLGDTPLAGMGNEQFF. V is TRBV13 and J is TRBJ2-1; TRBD2 aligns across 7 bases. The J segment lost 7 bases and the V segment lost 0 bases, leaving 18 bases of the junction unmatched. This CDR3 region has 19 residues. Germline V gene lookup returns CDR1 PRHDT and CDR2 FYEKMQ (reference sequence).

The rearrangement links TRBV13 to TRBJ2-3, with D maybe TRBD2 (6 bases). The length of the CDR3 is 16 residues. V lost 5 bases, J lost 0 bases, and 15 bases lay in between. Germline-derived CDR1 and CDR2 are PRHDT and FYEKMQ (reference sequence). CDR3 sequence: CASSPRGLASTDTQYF. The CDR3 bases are TGTGCCAGCAGCCCGAGGGGACTGGCCAGCACAGATACGCAGTATTTT.

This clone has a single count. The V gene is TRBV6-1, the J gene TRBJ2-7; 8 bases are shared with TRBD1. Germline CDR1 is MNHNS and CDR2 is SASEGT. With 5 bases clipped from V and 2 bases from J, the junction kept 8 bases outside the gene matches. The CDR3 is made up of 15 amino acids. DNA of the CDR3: TGTGCCAGCAGTTCAGGACAGGGTTGGGCCTACGAGCAGTACTTC. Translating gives CASSSGQGWAYEQYF.

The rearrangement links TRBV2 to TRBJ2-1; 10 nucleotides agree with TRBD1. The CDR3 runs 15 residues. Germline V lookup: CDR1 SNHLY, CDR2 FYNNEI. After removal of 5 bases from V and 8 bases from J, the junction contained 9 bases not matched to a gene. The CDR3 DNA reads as TGTGCCAGCAGTCTCGGACAGGGGGGTAACGATGAGCAGTTCTTC. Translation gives CASSLGQGGNDEQFF. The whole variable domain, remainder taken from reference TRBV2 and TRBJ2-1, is EPEVTQTPSHQVTQMGQEVILRCVPISNHLYFYWYRQILGQKVEFLVSFYNNEISEKSEIFDDQFSVERPDGSNFTLKIRSTKLEDSAMYFCASSLGQGGNDEQFFGPGTRLTVL.

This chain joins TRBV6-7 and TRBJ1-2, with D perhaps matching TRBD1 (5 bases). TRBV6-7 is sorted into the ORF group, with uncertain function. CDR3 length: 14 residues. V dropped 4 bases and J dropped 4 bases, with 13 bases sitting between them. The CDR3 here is CASSLAGVVYGYTF. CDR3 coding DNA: TGTGCCAGCAGTTTAGCGGGGGTTGTCTATGGCTACACCTTC.

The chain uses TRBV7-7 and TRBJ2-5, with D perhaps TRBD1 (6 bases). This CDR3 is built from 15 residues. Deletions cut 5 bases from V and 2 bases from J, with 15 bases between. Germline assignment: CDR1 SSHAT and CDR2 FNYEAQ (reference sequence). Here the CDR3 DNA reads TGTGCCAGCAGCCTTGGGACAACACCTCAAGAGACCCAGTACTTC. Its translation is CASSLGTTPQETQYF.

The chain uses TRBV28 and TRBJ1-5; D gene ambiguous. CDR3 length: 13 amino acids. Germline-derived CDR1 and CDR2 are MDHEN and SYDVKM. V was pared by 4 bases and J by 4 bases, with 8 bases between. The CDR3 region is CASSWRGNQPQHF. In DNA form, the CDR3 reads TGTGCCAGCAGTTGGCGGGGTAATCAGCCCCAGCATTTT.

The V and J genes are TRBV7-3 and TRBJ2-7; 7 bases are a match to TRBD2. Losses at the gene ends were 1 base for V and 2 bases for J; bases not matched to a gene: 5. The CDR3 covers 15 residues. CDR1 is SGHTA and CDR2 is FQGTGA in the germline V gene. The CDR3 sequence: CASSLNGGLAYEQYF. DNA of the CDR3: TGTGCCAGCAGCTTAAACGGCGGACTAGCCTACGAGCAGTACTTC.

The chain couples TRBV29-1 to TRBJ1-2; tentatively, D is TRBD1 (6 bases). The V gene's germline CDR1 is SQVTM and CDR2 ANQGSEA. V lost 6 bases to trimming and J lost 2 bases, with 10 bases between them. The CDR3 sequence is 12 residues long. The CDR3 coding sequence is TGCAGCGTGGTTGGACAGAACTATGGCTACACCTTC. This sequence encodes CSVVGQNYGYTF.

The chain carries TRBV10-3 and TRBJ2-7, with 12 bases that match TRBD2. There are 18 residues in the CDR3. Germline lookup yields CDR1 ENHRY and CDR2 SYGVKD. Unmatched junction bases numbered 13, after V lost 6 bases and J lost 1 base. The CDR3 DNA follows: TGTGCCATCAGAAGTGGGTTGGCTAGCGGGAGGGAGTCCTACGAGCAGTACTTC. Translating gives CAIRSGLASGRESYEQYF.

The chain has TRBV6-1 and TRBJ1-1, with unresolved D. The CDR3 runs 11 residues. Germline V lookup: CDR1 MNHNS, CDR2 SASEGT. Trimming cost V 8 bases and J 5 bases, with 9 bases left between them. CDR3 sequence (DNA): TGTGCCAGCCCGATCGGGACTGAAGCTTTCTTT. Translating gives CASPIGTEAFF.

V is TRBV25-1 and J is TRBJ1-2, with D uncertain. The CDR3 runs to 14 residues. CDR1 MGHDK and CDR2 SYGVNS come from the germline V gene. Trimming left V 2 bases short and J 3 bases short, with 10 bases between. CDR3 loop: CASSEVGTYYGYTF. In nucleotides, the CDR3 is TGTGCCAGCAGTGAAGTGGGCACTTACTATGGCTACACCTTC.

The CDR3 protein is CASSLVGEHTIYF. DNA for the CDR3: TGTGCCAGCAGCTTAGTCGGGGAGCACACCATATATTTT. The chain joins TRBV7-8 to TRBJ1-3; D is unclear. The CDR3 loop spans 13 amino acids. V lost 1 base, J lost 8 bases, and 9 bases lay in between. Germline V gene lookup returns CDR1 SGHVS and CDR2 FQNEAQ.

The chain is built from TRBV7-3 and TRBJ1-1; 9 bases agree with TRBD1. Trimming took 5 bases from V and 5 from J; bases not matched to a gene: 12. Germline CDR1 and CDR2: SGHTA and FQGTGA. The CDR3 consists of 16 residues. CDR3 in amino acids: CASSPSGTGFGTEAFF. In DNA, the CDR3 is TGTGCCAGCAGCCCATCCGGGACAGGGTTTGGTACTGAAGCTTTCTTT.

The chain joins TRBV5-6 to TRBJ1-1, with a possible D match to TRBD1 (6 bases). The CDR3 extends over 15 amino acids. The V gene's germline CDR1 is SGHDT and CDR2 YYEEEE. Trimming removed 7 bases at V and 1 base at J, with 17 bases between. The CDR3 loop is CASGGRGGANTEAFF. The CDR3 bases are TGTGCCAGCGGTGGTCGTGGGGGGGCGAACACTGAAGCTTTCTTT.

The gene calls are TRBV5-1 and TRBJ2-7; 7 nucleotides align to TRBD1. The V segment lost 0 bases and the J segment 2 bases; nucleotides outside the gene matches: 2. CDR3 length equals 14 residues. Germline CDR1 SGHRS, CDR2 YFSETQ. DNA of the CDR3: TGCGCCAGCAGCTTGGCCGGGACAGCCTACGAGCAGTACTTC. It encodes CASSLAGTAYEQYF.

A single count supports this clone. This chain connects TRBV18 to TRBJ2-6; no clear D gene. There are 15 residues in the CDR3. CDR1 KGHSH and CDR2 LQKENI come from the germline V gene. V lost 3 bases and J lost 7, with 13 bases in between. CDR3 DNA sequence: TGTGCCAGCTCACCCAAATATTTAGAAGCCAACGTCCTGACTTTC. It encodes CASSPKYLEANVLTF.

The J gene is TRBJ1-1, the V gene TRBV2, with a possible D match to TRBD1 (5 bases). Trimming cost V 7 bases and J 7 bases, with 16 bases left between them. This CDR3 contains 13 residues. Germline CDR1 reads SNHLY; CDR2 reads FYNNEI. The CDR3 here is CASIVGRDGEAFF. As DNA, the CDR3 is TGTGCCAGCATTGTGGGGCGCGATGGTGAAGCTTTCTTT.

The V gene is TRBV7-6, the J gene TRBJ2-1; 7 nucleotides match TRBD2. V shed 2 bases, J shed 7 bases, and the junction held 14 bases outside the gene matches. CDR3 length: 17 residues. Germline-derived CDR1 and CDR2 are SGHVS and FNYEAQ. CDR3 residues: CASSLRAGDIPGNEQFF. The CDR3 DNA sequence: TGTGCCAGCAGCTTAAGGGCGGGAGACATCCCCGGGAATGAGCAGTTCTTC.

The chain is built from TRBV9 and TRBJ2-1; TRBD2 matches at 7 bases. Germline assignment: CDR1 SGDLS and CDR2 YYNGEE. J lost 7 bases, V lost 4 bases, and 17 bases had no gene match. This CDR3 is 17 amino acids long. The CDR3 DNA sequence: TGTGCCAGCAGCACTTCAGGAGGTCGGGGAGGGAAGAATGAGCAGTTCTTC. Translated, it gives CASSTSGGRGGKNEQFF.

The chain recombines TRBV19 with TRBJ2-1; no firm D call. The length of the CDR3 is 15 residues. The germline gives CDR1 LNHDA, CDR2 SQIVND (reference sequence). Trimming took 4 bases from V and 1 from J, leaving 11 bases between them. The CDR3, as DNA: TGTGCCAGTAGTACCCCCCCCGGGTCCTACAATGAGCAGTTCTTC. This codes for CASSTPPGSYNEQFF.

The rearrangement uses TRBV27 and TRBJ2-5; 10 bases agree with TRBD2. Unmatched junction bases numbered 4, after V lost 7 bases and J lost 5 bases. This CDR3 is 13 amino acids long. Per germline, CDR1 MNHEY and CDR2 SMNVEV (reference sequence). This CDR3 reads CASTPAGGETQYF. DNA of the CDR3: TGTGCCAGCACGCCAGCGGGAGGGGAGACCCAGTACTTC.

The CDR3 nucleotides are TGTGCCAGCAGCCCTCCAGTTACTAGAGCCGAGCAGTACTTC. Translating it yields CASSPPVTRAEQYF. The chain couples TRBV7-9 to TRBJ2-7; tentative D call: TRBD2 (5 bases). The CDR3 consists of 14 residues. Germline V gene data show CDR1 as SEHNR and CDR2 as FQNEAQ (reference sequence). The V gene lost 5 bases and the J gene lost 6 bases, with 17 bases spanning the gap.